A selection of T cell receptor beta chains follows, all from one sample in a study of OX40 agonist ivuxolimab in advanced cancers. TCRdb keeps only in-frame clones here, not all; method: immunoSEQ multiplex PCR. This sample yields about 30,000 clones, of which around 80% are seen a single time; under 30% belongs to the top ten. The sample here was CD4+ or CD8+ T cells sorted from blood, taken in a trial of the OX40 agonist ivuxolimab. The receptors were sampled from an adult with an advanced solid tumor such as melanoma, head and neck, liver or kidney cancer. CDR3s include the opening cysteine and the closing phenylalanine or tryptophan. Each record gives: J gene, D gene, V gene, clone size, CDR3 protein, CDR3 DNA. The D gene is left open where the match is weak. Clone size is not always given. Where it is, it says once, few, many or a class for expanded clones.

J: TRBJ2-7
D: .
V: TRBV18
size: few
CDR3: CASSLAGSVYEQYF
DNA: TGTGCCAGCTCACTGGCAGGGTCAGTTTACGAGCAGTACTTC

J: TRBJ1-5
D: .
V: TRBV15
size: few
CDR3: CATSRDRGINQPQHF
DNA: TGTGCCACCAGCAGAGACAGGGGCATTAATCAGCCCCAGCATTTT

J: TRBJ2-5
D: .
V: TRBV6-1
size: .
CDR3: CASRPGTGTQYF
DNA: TGTGCCAGCAGGCCAGGGACCGGAACCCAGTACTTC

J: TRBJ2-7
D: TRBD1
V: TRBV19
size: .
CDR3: CASSPQGQGPQYF
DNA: TGTGCCAGTAGTCCCCAGGGACAGGGCCCTCAGTACTTC

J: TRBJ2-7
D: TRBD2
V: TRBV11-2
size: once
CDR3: CASSPAGEIYEQYF
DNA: TGTGCCAGCAGTCCAGCGGGGGAAATTTACGAGCAGTACTTC

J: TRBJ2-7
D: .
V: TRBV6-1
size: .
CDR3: CASSAGLRNYEQYF
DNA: TGTGCCAGCAGTGCGGGCCTAAGGAACTACGAGCAGTACTTC

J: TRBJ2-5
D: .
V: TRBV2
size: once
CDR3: CASTRGSQETQYF
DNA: TGTGCCAGCACGCGCGGTTCGCAAGAGACCCAGTACTTC

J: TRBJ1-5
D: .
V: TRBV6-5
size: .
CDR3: CASSDLYGNQPQHF
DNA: TGTGCCAGCAGTGATCTATACGGGAATCAGCCCCAGCATTTT

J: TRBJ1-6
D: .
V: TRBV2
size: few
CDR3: CASSTEAGASPLHF
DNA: TGTGCCAGCAGTACAGAGGCGGGGGCTTCACCCCTCCACTTT

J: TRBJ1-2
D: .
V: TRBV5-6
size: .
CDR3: CASSLGVGGGNYGYTF
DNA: TGTGCCAGCAGCTTGGGAGTAGGAGGGGGGAACTATGGCTACACCTTC

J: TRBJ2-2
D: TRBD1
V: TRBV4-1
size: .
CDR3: CASSPGQDYTGELFF
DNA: TGCGCCAGCAGCCCGGGACAGGACTACACCGGGGAGCTGTTTTTT

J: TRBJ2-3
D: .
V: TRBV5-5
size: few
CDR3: CASSLGYPDTQYF
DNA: TGTGCCAGCAGCTTGGGGTACCCAGATACGCAGTATTTT

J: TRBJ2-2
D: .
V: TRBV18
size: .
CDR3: CASSSYNAGELFF
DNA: TGTGCCAGCTCAAGTTATAACGCCGGGGAGCTGTTTTTT

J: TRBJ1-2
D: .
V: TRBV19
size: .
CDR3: CASSMNSGFSGGYTF
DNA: TGTGCCAGTAGTATGAATTCGGGTTTTTCGGGTGGCTACACCTTC

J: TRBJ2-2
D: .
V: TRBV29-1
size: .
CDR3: CSVGVGANTGELFF
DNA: TGCAGCGTTGGAGTGGGGGCGAACACCGGGGAGCTGTTTTTT

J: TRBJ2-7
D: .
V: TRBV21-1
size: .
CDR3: CASSKAPRGPYEQYF
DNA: TGTGCCAGCAGCAAAGCTCCCAGGGGCCCCTACGAGCAGTACTTC

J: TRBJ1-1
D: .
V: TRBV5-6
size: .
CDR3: CASSRAGVGGNTEAFF
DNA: TGTGCCAGCAGCCGGGCGGGGGTTGGGGGGAACACTGAAGCTTTCTTT

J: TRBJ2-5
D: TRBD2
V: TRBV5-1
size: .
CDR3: CASSTFLAGGRETQYF
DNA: TGCGCCAGCAGCACCTTTTTAGCGGGGGGGCGTGAGACCCAGTACTTC

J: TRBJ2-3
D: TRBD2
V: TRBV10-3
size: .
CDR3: CAISERTSGTDTQYF
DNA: TGTGCCATCAGTGAGAGGACTAGCGGCACAGATACGCAGTATTTT

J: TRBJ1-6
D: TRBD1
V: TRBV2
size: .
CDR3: CASSDQGGDNSPLHF
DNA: TGTGCCAGCAGTGATCAGGGGGGGGATAATTCACCCCTCCACTTT

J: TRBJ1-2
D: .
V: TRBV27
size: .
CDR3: CASRLSASTNYGYTF
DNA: TGTGCCAGCAGGCTCTCCGCGTCTACTAACTATGGCTACACCTTC

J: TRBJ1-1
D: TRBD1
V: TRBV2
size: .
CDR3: CASRGTGGVTEAFF
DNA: TGTGCCAGCAGGGGGACAGGGGGCGTGACTGAAGCTTTCTTT

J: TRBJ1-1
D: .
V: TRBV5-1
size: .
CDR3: CASSLDTGKAFF
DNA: TGCGCCAGCAGCTTGGATACAGGTAAAGCTTTCTTT

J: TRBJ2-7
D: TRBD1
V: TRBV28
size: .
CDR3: CASSIVQGTGLHEQYF
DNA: TGTGCCAGCAGCATCGTCCAAGGGACAGGGCTACACGAGCAGTACTTC

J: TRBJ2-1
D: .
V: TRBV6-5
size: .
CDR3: CASTPYYSSYNEQFF
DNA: TGTGCCAGCACCCCCTATTACAGCTCCTACAATGAGCAGTTCTTC

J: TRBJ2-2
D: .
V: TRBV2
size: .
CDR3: CASSDPVANTGELFF
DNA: TGTGCCAGCAGTGATCCGGTCGCGAACACCGGGGAGCTGTTTTTT

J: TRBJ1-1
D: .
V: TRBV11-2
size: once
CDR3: CASSFQGTMNTEAFF
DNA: TGTGCCAGCAGCTTCCAGGGAACCATGAACACTGAAGCTTTCTTT

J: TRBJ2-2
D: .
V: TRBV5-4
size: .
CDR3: CASSSGQTGELFF
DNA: TGTGCCAGCAGCTCTGGACAGACCGGGGAGCTGTTTTTT

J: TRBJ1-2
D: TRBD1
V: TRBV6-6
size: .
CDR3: CASRHTGDPNYGYTF
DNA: TGTGCCAGCAGACACACAGGGGATCCTAACTATGGCTACACCTTC

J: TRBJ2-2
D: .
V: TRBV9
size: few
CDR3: CASSVGRLAQNTGELFF
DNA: TGTGCCAGCAGCGTGGGTCGATTAGCGCAGAACACCGGGGAGCTGTTTTTT

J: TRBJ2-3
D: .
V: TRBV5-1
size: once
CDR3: CASSLAPARGDTQYF
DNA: TGCGCCAGCAGCTTGGCACCAGCCCGAGGAGATACGCAGTATTTT

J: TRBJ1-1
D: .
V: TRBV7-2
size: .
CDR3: CASSLGPLGFF
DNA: TGTGCCAGCAGCCTCGGTCCTTTGGGTTTCTTT

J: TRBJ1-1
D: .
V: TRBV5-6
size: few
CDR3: CASSFQGRLAEAFF
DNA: TGTGCCAGCAGCTTCCAAGGACGGTTGGCTGAAGCTTTCTTT

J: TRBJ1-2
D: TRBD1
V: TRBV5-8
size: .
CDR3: CASSSPGTGGHGGGYTF
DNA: TGTGCCAGCAGCTCCCCCGGGACAGGGGGCCACGGCGGCGGCTACACCTTC

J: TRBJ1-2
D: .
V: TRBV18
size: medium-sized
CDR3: CASSPVQKNNYGYTF
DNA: TGTGCCAGCTCACCAGTGCAGAAGAATAACTATGGCTACACCTTC

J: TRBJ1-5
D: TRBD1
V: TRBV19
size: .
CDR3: CASDRANQPQHF
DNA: TGTGCCAGCGACAGGGCTAATCAGCCCCAGCATTTT

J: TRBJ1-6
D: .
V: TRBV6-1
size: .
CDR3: CASSEAKDSSYNSPLHF
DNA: TGTGCCAGCAGTGAAGCCAAGGACAGCAGCTATAATTCACCCCTCCACTTT

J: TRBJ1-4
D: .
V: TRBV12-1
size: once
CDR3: CASSLGTGAPPTNEKLFF
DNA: TGTGCCAGCAGCTTGGGGACAGGGGCACCCCCAACTAATGAAAAACTGTTTTTT

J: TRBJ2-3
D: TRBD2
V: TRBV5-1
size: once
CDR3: CASSPSGGRTDTQYF
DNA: TGCGCCAGCAGCCCGTCGGGGGGGAGGACAGATACGCAGTATTTT